The rows below give T cell receptor beta chains drawn from one sample of a study of read filtering for tumor transcriptome and immune sequencing. TCRdb recomputed calls from the reads with MiXCR, one row per CDR3 protein. The table has about 58,000 distinct CDR3 sequences, about 12% seen once. The sequenced sample was a population of CD138-negative cells sorted from bone marrow. The receptors were sampled from a donor at least 40 years old with multiple myeloma. CDR3s include the opening cysteine and the closing phenylalanine or tryptophan. D genes are given only for firm matches. Rows may omit the clone size; those that give it use once, few, many or a size class.

few	TRBV12-3/TRBV12-4	TRBJ1-5	-	TGTGCCAGCAGCCTCGACAGGTTCCAGCCCCAGCATTTT	CASSLDRFQPQHF
many	TRBV5-1	TRBJ1-1	-	TGCGCCAGCAGCCCTCTTACAGGGTCTGACACTGAAGCTTTCTTT	CASSPLTGSDTEAFF
many	TRBV5-1	TRBJ1-1	TRBD1	TGCGCCAGCAGCCAGGGACAGCTTCGCACTGAAGCTTTCTTT	CASSQGQLRTEAFF
many	TRBV9	TRBJ1-1	TRBD1	TGTGCCAGCAGCACCCGACAGGGGGCTAACACTGAAGCTTTCTTT	CASSTRQGANTEAFF
many	TRBV7-2	TRBJ2-2	TRBD1	TGTGCCAGCAGCCACCGACAGGGCCTGAGAACCGGGGAGCTGTTTTTT	CASSHRQGLRTGELFF
-	TRBV7-8	TRBJ1-1	-	TGTGCCAGCAGCCCTACCGGGACATTAGAGTACACTGAAGCTTTCTTT	CASSPTGTLEYTEAFF
-	TRBV5-1	TRBJ2-3	-	TGCGCCAGCAGCTTGATGCTGCGAGATACGCAGTGTTTT	CASSLMLRDTQCF
-	TRBV12-3/TRBV12-4	TRBJ1-1	-	TGTGCCAGCAGTCCCCGACACAGATCGAACACTGAAGCTTTCTTT	CASSPRHRSNTEAFF
-	TRBV5-1	TRBJ2-5	-	TGCGCCAGCAGCTTGGACCCGGGTCTCCAAGAGACCCAGTACTTC	CASSLDPGLQETQYF
many	TRBV24-1	TRBJ2-5	TRBD1	TGTGCCACCAGTGAGCAACAGGGGTTAGAGACCCAGTACTTC	CATSEQQGLETQYF
many	TRBV20-1	TRBJ1-4	-	TGCAGTGCTCCGGGGGAGGGCTTAAATGAAAAACTGTTTTTT	CSAPGEGLNEKLFF
many	TRBV6-6	TRBJ2-3	TRBD2	TGTGCCAGCAGTTACTCGACTAGCGGGCCCTATAGCACAGATACGCAGTATTTT	CASSYSTSGPYSTDTQYF
many	TRBV5-1	TRBJ2-5	-	TGCGCCAGCAGCTTGACAGTGCAAGAGACCCAGTACTTC	CASSLTVQETQYF